These 8 T cell receptor beta chains were all obtained from the same sample, sequenced in a study of blood T cell repertoires in COVID-19. This table comes from immunoSEQ multiplex PCR, and its TCRdb copy is limited to in-frame clones, with some not included. The repertoire holds about 140,000 clones, 85% seen once, with around 2.9% in the top ten. Sequenced sample: peripheral blood. Every receptor here comes from a man over 45 with acute or convalescent COVID-19.

This clone showed up just once. The V and J genes are TRBV19 and TRBJ2-1; tentatively, D is TRBD2 (5 bases). Germline V gene lookup returns CDR1 LNHDA and CDR2 SQIVND (reference sequence). With 3 bases removed from V and 5 bases from J, the gap between germline ends came to 14 bases. The CDR3 covers 15 residues. CDR3 amino acids: CASSIQNAGHNEQFF. CDR3 bases: TGTGCCAGTAGTATCCAGAACGCGGGTCACAATGAGCAGTTCTTC.

The rearrangement joins TRBV6-4 to TRBJ2-3, with 16 bases matching TRBD2. V lost 2 bases and J lost 4; bases outside the gene matches: 3. Germline values: CDR1 MRHNA, CDR2 SNTAGT. The CDR3 covers 17 residues. The CDR3 nucleotides are TGTGCCAGCAGTGACCGGGGACTAGCGGGAGGGCCAGATACGCAGTATTTT. This codes for CASSDRGLAGGPDTQYF.

V gene TRBV9 combines with J gene TRBJ2-1, with a possible D match to TRBD2 (5 bases). Germline V gives CDR1 SGDLS, CDR2 YYNGEE. Trimming pared 0 bases from V and 9 bases from J, leaving 10 bases between. The CDR3 length is 13 residues. CDR3 loop: CASSVGFRGEQFF. In DNA form, the CDR3 reads TGTGCCAGCAGCGTAGGGTTCCGGGGTGAGCAGTTCTTC.

V gene TRBV7-8 combines with J gene TRBJ2-7; 10 bases align to TRBD1. CDR3 length: 18 amino acids. Looked up from germline, CDR1 is SGHVS and CDR2 is FQNEAQ. J lost 6 bases, V lost 2 bases, and 16 bases had no gene match. CDR3 DNA: TGTGCCAGCAGCTTACCGAAGACAGGGGGCGCCTCGGACGGCGAGCAGTACTTC. Translation: CASSLPKTGGASDGEQYF.

This sequence joins TRBV11-2 and TRBJ2-6; no firm D call. The CDR3 consists of 15 residues. Germline assignment: CDR1 SGHAT and CDR2 FQNNGV. Deletions cut 2 bases from V and 0 bases from J, with 5 bases between. The CDR3 loop reads CASSLWHSGANVLTF. In nucleotides, the CDR3 is TGTGCCAGCAGCTTATGGCACTCTGGGGCCAACGTCCTGACTTTC.

The V and J genes are TRBV30 and TRBJ2-1; 8 bases agree with TRBD2. The CDR3 length is 14 residues. Trimming at V came to 4 bases and at J to 9 bases, leaving 11 bases not matched to a gene. The germline gives CDR1 GTSNPN, CDR2 SVGIG (reference sequence). In nucleotides, the CDR3 is TGTGCCTGGAAAGGAGCGGGAGTCTTCGGTGAGCAGTTCTTC. Encoded protein: CAWKGAGVFGEQFF.

This clone has a single count. This chain uses TRBV7-3 with TRBJ2-1; TRBD2 agrees at 10 bases. V shed 1 base and J 0 bases; nucleotides not matched to a gene: 9. From germline, CDR1 is SGHTA and CDR2 FQGTGA. The CDR3 covers 19 residues. CDR3 protein: CASSLIHTSGMSSYNEQFF. CDR3 coding DNA: TGTGCCAGCAGCTTAATCCACACTAGCGGGATGAGCTCCTACAATGAGCAGTTCTTC.

The chain joins TRBV5-1 to TRBJ1-1; TRBD1 might be the D (6 bases). From germline, CDR1 is SGHRS and CDR2 YFSETQ. The CDR3 has 13 residues. V was shortened by 4 bases and J by 1 base, with 8 bases between the two germline ends. The CDR3 reads CASSTGTNTEAFF. CDR3 sequence (DNA): TGCGCCAGCAGCACAGGGACGAACACTGAAGCTTTCTTT.